The source of this T cell receptor (beta chain) is a study of control samples from healthy donors and cancer patients. Produced via immunoSEQ multiplex PCR; TCRdb's table is partial and in-frame only. The sample has some 120,000 clones, over 75% seen once. Germline assignment: CDR1 SEHNR and CDR2 FQNEAQ (reference sequence). The CDR3 consists of 16 residues. The V gene end was trimmed by 1 base and the J gene end by 0 bases; junction bases not matched to a gene: 2. Specimen: blood. The clonotype was recovered from a young man in good health. This chain links TRBV7-9 with TRBJ2-7; 11 positions agree with TRBD2. The CDR3 region is CASSLGLAGISYEQYF. Here the CDR3 DNA reads TGTGCCAGCAGCTTAGGACTAGCGGGGATCTCCTACGAGCAGTACTTC.